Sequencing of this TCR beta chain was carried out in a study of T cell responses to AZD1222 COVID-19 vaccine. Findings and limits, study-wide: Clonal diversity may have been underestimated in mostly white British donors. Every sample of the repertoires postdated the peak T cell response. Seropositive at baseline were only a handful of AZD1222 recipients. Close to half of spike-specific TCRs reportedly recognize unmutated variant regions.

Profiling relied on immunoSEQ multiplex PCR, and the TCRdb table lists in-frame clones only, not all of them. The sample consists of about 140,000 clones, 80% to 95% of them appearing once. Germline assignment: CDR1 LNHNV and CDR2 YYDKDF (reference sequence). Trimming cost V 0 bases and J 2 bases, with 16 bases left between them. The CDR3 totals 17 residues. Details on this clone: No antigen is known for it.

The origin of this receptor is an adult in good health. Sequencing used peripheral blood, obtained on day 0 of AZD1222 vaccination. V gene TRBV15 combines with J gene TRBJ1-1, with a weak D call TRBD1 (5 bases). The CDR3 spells CATSRDEGVRGNTEAFF. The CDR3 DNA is TGTGCCACCAGCAGAGATGAAGGGGTAAGAGGCAACACTGAAGCTTTCTTT.